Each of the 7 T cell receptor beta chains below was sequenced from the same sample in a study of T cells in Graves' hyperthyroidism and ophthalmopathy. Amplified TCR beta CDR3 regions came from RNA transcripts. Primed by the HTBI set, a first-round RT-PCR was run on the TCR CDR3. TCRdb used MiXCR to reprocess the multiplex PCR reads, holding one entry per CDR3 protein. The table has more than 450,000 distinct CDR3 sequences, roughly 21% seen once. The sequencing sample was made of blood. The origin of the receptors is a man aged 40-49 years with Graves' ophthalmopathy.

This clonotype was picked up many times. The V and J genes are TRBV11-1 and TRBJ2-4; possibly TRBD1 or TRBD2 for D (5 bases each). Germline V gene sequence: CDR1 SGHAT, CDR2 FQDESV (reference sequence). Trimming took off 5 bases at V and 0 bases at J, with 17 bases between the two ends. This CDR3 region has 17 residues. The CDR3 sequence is CASSQAWGKLAKNIQYF. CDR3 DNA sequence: TGTGCCAGCAGCCAAGCGTGGGGGAAGCTAGCCAAAAACATTCAGTACTTC.

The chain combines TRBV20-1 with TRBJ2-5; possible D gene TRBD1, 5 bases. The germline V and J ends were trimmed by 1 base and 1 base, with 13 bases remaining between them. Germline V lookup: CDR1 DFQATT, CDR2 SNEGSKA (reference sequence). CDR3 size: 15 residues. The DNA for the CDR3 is TGCAGTGCTAGAGCAGGGAACACGGGCCAAGAGACCCAGTACTTC. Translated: CSARAGNTGQETQYF.

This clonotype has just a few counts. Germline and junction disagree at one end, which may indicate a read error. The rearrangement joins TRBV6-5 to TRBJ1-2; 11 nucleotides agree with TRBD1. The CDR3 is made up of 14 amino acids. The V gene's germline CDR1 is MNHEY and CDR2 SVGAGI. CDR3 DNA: TGTGCCAGCACTTACTTTTCGGACAGGGGGCCCTCCACCTTC. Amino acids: CASTYFSDRGPSTF.

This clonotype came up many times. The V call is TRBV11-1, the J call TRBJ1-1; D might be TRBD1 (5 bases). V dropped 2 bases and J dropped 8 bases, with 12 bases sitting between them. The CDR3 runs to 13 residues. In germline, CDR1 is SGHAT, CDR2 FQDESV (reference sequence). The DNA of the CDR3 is TGTGCCAGCAGCTTAAACTGGGGGGGAGAAGCTTTCTTT. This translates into CASSLNWGGEAFF.

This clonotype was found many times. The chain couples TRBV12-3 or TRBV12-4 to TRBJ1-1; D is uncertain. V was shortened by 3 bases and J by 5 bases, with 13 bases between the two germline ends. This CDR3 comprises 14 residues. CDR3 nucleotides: TGTGCCAGCAGTTTTGAGGGAGGTAGGACTGAAGCTTTCTTT. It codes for CASSFEGGRTEAFF.

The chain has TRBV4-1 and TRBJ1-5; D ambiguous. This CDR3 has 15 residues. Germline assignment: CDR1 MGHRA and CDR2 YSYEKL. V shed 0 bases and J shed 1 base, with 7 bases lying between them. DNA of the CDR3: TGCGCCAGCAGCCAAGATAAAGCAAGCAATCAGCCCCAGCATTTT. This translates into CASSQDKASNQPQHF.

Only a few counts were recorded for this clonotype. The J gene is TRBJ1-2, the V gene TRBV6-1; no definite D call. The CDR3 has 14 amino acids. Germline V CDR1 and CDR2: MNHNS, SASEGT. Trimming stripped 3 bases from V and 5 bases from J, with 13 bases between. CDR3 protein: CASSETLNPYGYTF. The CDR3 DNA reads TGTGCCAGCAGTGAGACCTTAAATCCTTATGGCTACACCTTC.